The next 28 T cell receptor beta chains were all read from a single sample in a study of cytomegalovirus exposure and HLA in healthy donors. Data came from immunoSEQ multiplex PCR; TCRdb stores just in-frame clones and leaves some out. The table has approximately 120,000 clones, over 90% seen once. The material sequenced was PBMCs. The receptors come from a woman aged 18-35 years in good health and CMV-seronegative.

The V gene is TRBV6-5, the J gene TRBJ1-1; TRBD1 might be the D (5 bases). Germline loops: CDR1 MNHEY, CDR2 SVGAGI. The CDR3 spans 14 residues. The germline V and J ends were trimmed by 7 bases and 2 bases, with 14 bases remaining between them. This CDR3 reads CASNPPGGNTEAFF. The DNA of the CDR3 is TGTGCCAGCAACCCCCCCGGGGGAAACACTGAAGCTTTCTTT.

The CDR3 reads CASSQGGQGGVRYGYTF. CDR3 in DNA: TGCGCCAGCAGCCAAGGGGGACAGGGGGGGGTAAGATATGGCTACACCTTC. This chain uses TRBV4-1 with TRBJ1-2; 11 bases fit TRBD1. The CDR3 has 17 amino acids. With 1 base clipped from V and 5 bases from J, the junction kept 9 bases outside the gene matches. Germline lookup yields CDR1 MGHRA and CDR2 YSYEKL.

This sequence joins TRBV9 and TRBJ2-3; perhaps TRBD2 as D (7 bases). Trimming stripped 0 bases from V and 6 bases from J, with 17 bases between. This CDR3 region has 16 residues. Germline CDR1 reads SGDLS; CDR2 reads YYNGEE. CDR3 sequence reads: CASSVVGGGCSDTQYF. DNA for the CDR3: TGTGCCAGCAGCGTAGTTGGGGGGGGCTGTTCGGATACGCAGTATTTT.

The rearrangement joins TRBV29-1 to TRBJ2-3; tentatively, D is TRBD2 (5 bases). CDR1 and CDR2 (germline): SQVTM, ANQGSEA. Deletions cut 1 base from V and 1 base from J, with 9 bases between. This CDR3 is 14 amino acids long. The CDR3 DNA is TGCAGCGTTGAAGGAAGCGGCGGCACAGATACGCAGTATTTT. Translated: CSVEGSGGTDTQYF.

The V gene is TRBV30, the J gene TRBJ2-3; 16 bases match TRBD2. With V trimmed by 5 bases and J by 4 bases, 3 bases remained unmatched. Germline loops: CDR1 GTSNPN, CDR2 SVGIG (reference sequence). This CDR3 is built from 15 residues. CDR3 sequence reads: CAWGTSGGAPDTQYF. The CDR3 DNA is TGTGCCTGGGGGACTAGCGGGGGGGCCCCAGATACGCAGTATTTT.

The V call is TRBV10-3, the J call TRBJ2-7; D is perhaps TRBD2 (6 bases). V was pared by 6 bases and J by 2 bases, with 11 bases between. The V gene's germline CDR1 is ENHRY and CDR2 SYGVKD. The CDR3 contains 13 residues. CDR3 sequence reads: CAISRLEPYEQYF. Here the CDR3 DNA reads TGTGCCATCAGCAGACTAGAGCCCTACGAGCAGTACTTC.

The chain has TRBV6-6 and TRBJ2-1; D perhaps matches TRBD1 (5 bases). The CDR3 runs 15 residues. Trimming took 2 bases from V and 7 from J, leaving 15 bases between them. Germline assignment: CDR1 MNHNY and CDR2 SVGAGI (reference sequence). CDR3 region: CASSYGRVVSNEQFF. CDR3 coding DNA: TGTGCCAGCAGTTACGGCAGGGTTGTGTCGAATGAGCAGTTCTTC.

J is TRBJ2-7 and V is TRBV19; 8 nucleotides align to TRBD2. This CDR3 is built from 15 residues. The germline V gene encodes CDR1 LNHDA and CDR2 SQIVND (reference sequence). V was clipped by 1 base and J by 0 bases; unmatched bases: 2. The CDR3 DNA reads as TGTGCCAGTAGTATAGGAGGGACTAGCTCCTACGAGCAGTACTTC. It encodes CASSIGGTSSYEQYF.

CDR3 in amino acids: CASRDTGGNTIYF. DNA of the CDR3: TGTGCCAGCCGCGACACTGGAGGAAACACCATATATTTT. The V call is TRBV27, the J call TRBJ1-3; D gene unclear. This CDR3 spans 13 amino acids. Germline CDR1 reads MNHEY; CDR2 reads SMNVEV (reference sequence). Deletions cut 8 bases from V and 4 bases from J, with 12 bases between.

The rearrangement links TRBV6-5 to TRBJ1-5; D not certain. Germline CDR1 is MNHEY and CDR2 is SVGAGI. The V and J ends lost 4 bases and 9 bases respectively, with 13 bases between them. The CDR3 sequence is 13 residues long. Written as DNA, the CDR3 is TGTGCCAGCAGTTCGCGGGAGAGTAGGCCCCAGCATTTT. Translating gives CASSSRESRPQHF.

V and J are TRBV7-2 and TRBJ1-2; the match to TRBD1 covers 8 bases. There are 14 residues in the CDR3. Trimming removed 3 bases from V and 8 bases from J; junction bases left unmatched: 8. Germline CDR1 SGHTA, CDR2 FQGNSA. CDR3 coding DNA: TGTGCCAGCAGCTTCGACAGGGGTCTGAGGGGCTACACCTTC. Translated, it gives CASSFDRGLRGYTF.

V and J are TRBV4-2 and TRBJ2-3; possibly TRBD2 for D (7 bases). V gave up 3 bases and J gave up 3 bases, with 13 bases separating them. Germline CDR1 and CDR2: LGHNA and YNFKEQ. This CDR3 is 15 amino acids long. CDR3 bases: TGTGCCAGCAGCCAGAGGGGGGGCGAGACAGATACGCAGTATTTT. Protein sequence: CASSQRGGETDTQYF.

This clone was detected only once. The CDR3 is CASSRGDRKFF. The CDR3 nucleotides are TGTGCCAGCAGCCGTGGGGACAGGAAGTTCTTC. The rearrangement links TRBV5-8 to TRBJ2-1, with 8 positions matching TRBD1. V lost 4 bases and J lost 14; bases outside the gene matches: 5. The CDR3 has 11 residues. In germline, CDR1 is SGHTS, CDR2 YDEGEE.

This chain joins TRBV7-8 and TRBJ2-1, with 10 bases matching TRBD2. The trim removed 4 bases at V and 3 bases at J, leaving 6 bases unmatched. The germline gives CDR1 SGHVS, CDR2 FQNEAQ. CDR3 length: 16 amino acids. The CDR3 sequence: CASSSASGRGYNEQFF. In DNA form, the CDR3 reads TGTGCCAGCAGCTCCGCTAGCGGGAGAGGCTACAATGAGCAGTTCTTC.

This chain links TRBV18 with TRBJ2-3; tentative D call: TRBD2 (5 bases). CDR3 length: 15 amino acids. The germline V gene has CDR1 KGHSH and CDR2 LQKENI. Trimming removed 3 bases from V and 1 base from J, with 11 bases in between. CDR3 nucleotides: TGTGCCAGCTCACCGACCGGAGGACGCACAGATACGCAGTATTTT. It codes for CASSPTGGRTDTQYF.

The rearrangement uses TRBV28 and TRBJ2-7; D may be TRBD1 (6 bases). This CDR3 is built from 13 residues. V was cut by 5 bases and J by 1 base, with 9 bases left in between. Looked up from germline, CDR1 is MDHEN and CDR2 is SYDVKM. The CDR3 DNA is TGTGCCAGCAGTAACAGGGTATCCTACGAGCAGTACTTC. Translated, it gives CASSNRVSYEQYF.

The V call is TRBV4-1, the J call TRBJ1-1; TRBD1 matches 7 bases. CDR1 is MGHRA and CDR2 is YSYEKL in the germline V gene. This CDR3 is 16 amino acids long. J was trimmed by 0 bases and V by 7 bases; bases with no gene match: 11. The CDR3 DNA is TGCGCCAGCAAACAGGGGAAGGGGAACTTGAACACTGAAGCTTTCTTT. It translates to CASKQGKGNLNTEAFF.

CDR3 protein: CASSESPVHEQYF. The CDR3 bases are TGTGCCAGCAGTGAAAGCCCTGTCCACGAGCAGTACTTC. V is TRBV6-1 and J is TRBJ2-7; no firm D call. CDR1 MNHNS and CDR2 SASEGT come from the germline V gene. V lost 2 bases to trimming and J lost 5 bases, with 10 bases between them. This CDR3 has 13 amino acids.

The genes are TRBV9 and TRBJ2-1; D perhaps matches TRBD2 (5 bases). Germline CDR1 reads SGDLS; CDR2 reads YYNGEE. CDR3 length: 16 residues. V was shortened by 3 bases and J by 0 bases, with 13 bases between the two germline ends. CDR3 nucleotide sequence: TGTGCCAGCAGCGCAACGGGGTCGAGCTCCTACAATGAGCAGTTCTTC. Translated, it gives CASSATGSSSYNEQFF.

The chain uses TRBV2 and TRBJ2-1, with TRBD2 matching 8 bases. J gave up 8 bases and V 6 bases, and 15 bases lay outside the gene matches. Germline V CDR1 and CDR2: SNHLY, FYNNEI. This CDR3 has 16 residues. CDR3 sequence: CASSPGSGSGDYEQFF. Here the CDR3 DNA reads TGTGCCAGCAGCCCTGGAAGCGGGAGTGGAGACTATGAGCAGTTCTTC.

This chain uses TRBV6-1 with TRBJ2-3; D possibly corresponds to TRBD2 (5 bases). Trimming cost V 8 bases and J 3 bases, with 12 bases left between them. The germline gives CDR1 MNHNS, CDR2 SASEGT. The CDR3 sequence is 13 residues long. CDR3 nucleotides: TGTGCCAGCTCCTGGCGGGCGACAGATACGCAGTATTTT. Translation gives CASSWRATDTQYF.

The CDR3 DNA reads as TGTGCCAGCAGTGAAGTCTGGGTAGGGACAGGGCTCCCAATAAGCACAGATACGCAGTATTTT. Translating it yields CASSEVWVGTGLPISTDTQYF. The chain joins TRBV6-1 to TRBJ2-3, with TRBD1 identical over 9 bases. Trimming cost V 1 base and J 0 bases; bases outside gene matches: 17. The CDR3 length is 21 residues. Looked up from germline, CDR1 is MNHNS and CDR2 is SASEGT.

V usage is TRBV7-9 and J usage is TRBJ2-1; TRBD2 aligns across 11 bases. This CDR3 region has 17 residues. Germline V gene sequence: CDR1 SEHNR, CDR2 FQNEAQ (reference sequence). Trimming removed 4 bases from V and 8 bases from J; junction bases left unmatched: 13. The CDR3 sequence: CASSSNSGGAYSDEQFF. The CDR3 coding sequence is TGTGCCAGCAGCTCAAATAGCGGGGGGGCCTATTCCGATGAGCAGTTCTTC. The entire variable domain, with the rest obtained from reference TRBV7-9 and TRBJ2-1, is as follows: DTGVSQNPRHKITKRGQNVTFRCDPISEHNRLYWYRQTLGQGPEFLTYFQNEAQLEKSRLLSDRFSAERPKGSFSTLEIQRTEQGDSAMYLCASSSNSGGAYSDEQFFGPGTRLTVL.

The sample holds one count of this clone. V and J are TRBV27 and TRBJ1-4; tentatively, D is TRBD1 (6 bases). Trimming stripped 0 bases from V and 4 bases from J, with 18 bases between. The CDR3 totals 18 residues. Looked up from germline, CDR1 is MNHEY and CDR2 is SMNVEV (reference sequence). Here the CDR3 DNA reads TGTGCCAGCAGTTTATCGGGGGAACAGGGTTTTTATAATGAAAAACTGTTTTTT. It yields the protein CASSLSGEQGFYNEKLFF.

This chain uses TRBV6-1 with TRBJ2-1, with D perhaps TRBD2 (6 bases). Germline V gene lookup returns CDR1 MNHNS and CDR2 SASEGT. V lost 1 base and J 9 bases, leaving 10 bases between the germline ends. The CDR3 has 13 amino acids. Here the CDR3 reads CASSEGVGSEQFF. CDR3 bases: TGTGCCAGCAGTGAAGGAGTCGGGAGTGAGCAGTTCTTC.

CDR3 bases: TGTGCCAGCAGCTTCGGTGGGCAGAGCAATCAGCCCCAGCATTTT. It translates to CASSFGGQSNQPQHF. V is TRBV5-6 and J is TRBJ1-5; D gene ambiguous. The CDR3 length is 15 residues. Germline V gene sequence: CDR1 SGHDT, CDR2 YYEEEE. V was pared by 2 bases and J by 1 base, with 10 bases between.

The V and J genes are TRBV28 and TRBJ1-2, with D possibly being TRBD1 (5 bases). Germline CDR1 reads MDHEN; CDR2 reads SYDVKM. The CDR3 length is 13 residues. Trimming took off 4 bases at V and 4 bases at J, with 10 bases between the two ends. The DNA of the CDR3 is TGTGCCAGCAGTTACGGGCAGGGCTATGGCTACACCTTC. This encodes CASSYGQGYGYTF.

The CDR3 protein is CASTKPGTGQNEQYF. In DNA, the CDR3 is TGTGCCAGCACCAAACCGGGGACAGGGCAAAACGAGCAGTACTTC. The J gene is TRBJ2-7, the V gene TRBV11-2, with 9 bases matching TRBD1. Per the germline V gene, CDR1 is SGHAT and CDR2 is FQNNGV. The trim removed 7 bases at V and 5 bases at J, leaving 12 bases unmatched. There are 15 residues in the CDR3. Filled out from reference TRBV11-2 and TRBJ2-7, the complete variable domain reads EAGVAQSPRYKIIEKRQSVAFWCNPISGHATLYWYQQILGQGPKLLIQFQNNGVVDDSQLPKDRFSAERLKGVDSTLKIQPAKLEDSAVYLCASTKPGTGQNEQYFGPGTRLTVT.